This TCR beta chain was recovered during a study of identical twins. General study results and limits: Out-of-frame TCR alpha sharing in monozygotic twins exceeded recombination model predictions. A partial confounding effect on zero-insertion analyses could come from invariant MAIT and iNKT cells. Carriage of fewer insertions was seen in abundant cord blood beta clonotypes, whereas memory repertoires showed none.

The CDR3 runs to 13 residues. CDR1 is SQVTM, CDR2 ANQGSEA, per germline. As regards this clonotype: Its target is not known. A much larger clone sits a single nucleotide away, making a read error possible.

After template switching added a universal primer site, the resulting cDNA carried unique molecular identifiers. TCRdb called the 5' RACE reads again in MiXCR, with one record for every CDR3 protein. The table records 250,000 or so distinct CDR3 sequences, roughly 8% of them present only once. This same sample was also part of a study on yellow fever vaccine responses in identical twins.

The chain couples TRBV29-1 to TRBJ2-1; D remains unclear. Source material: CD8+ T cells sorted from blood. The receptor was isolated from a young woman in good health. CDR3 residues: CGVVWAARNEQFF. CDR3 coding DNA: TGCGGCGTGGTCTGGGCGGCAAGAAATGAGCAGTTCTTC.